The 15 T cell receptor delta chains below come from one sample, sequenced in a study of γδ T cells in repeated Plasmodium falciparum infection. TCRdb used CATT to re-call clones from the multiplex PCR reads. In the table there are more than 70,000 delta-chain clones, roughly 0.9% of which are singletons. Gammadelta T cells were flow-sorted from PBMC into Vgamma9/Vdelta2+ and Vdelta2-negative populations for bulk analysis. The source material was gamma-delta T cells from blood. The receptors derive from a pool of human donors (malaria-infected and uninfected, not separated).

This clone appeared many times. The translation of this DNA and the TCRdb protein of a much larger clone differ at residue 3, probably owing to a read error; the protein shown here is translated from the DNA. V usage is TRDV1 and J usage is TRDJ1, with 8 nucleotides matching TRDD3. In the absence of a J gene in TCRdb, the DNA was matched to germline to assign it here. The CDR3 spans 20 residues. CDR1 TSWWSYY and CDR2 QGS come from the germline V gene. The CDR3 reads CAPGERPDWGYKDHTDKLIF. The CDR3 DNA reads TGTGCTCCTGGGGAAAGGCCTGATTGGGGATACAAGGACCACACCGATAAACTCATCTTT.

A word on this clone: The protein held in TCRdb is that of a much larger clone and does not match this DNA's translation at residue 10, likely because of a read error; the protein shown is translated from the DNA. This chain connects TRDV3 to TRDJ1; D might be TRDD3 (5 bases). TCRdb records no J gene; here it was assigned by comparing the DNA to germline. Germline V lookup: CDR1 TVYSNPD, CDR2 GDNSRS (reference sequence). CDR3 length equals 19 residues. The V end lost 5 bases, the J end lost 1 base, and 32 bases lay between the germline ends. The CDR3 spells CAIRAHSELYESATDKLIF. As DNA, the CDR3 is TGTGCCATACGTGCTCATTCTGAATTGTACGAAAGTGCCACCGATAAACTCATCTTT. Combining the CDR3 with reference TRDV3 and TRDJ1 gives the whole variable domain CDKVTQSSPDQTVASGSEVVLLCTYDTVYSNPDLFWYRIRPDYSFQFVFYGDNSRSEGADFTQGRFSVKHILTQKAFHLVISPVRTEDSATYYCAIRAHSELYESATDKLIFGKGTRVTVEP.

For this clone: It differs at one base from a far larger clone, so likely a read error. Other DNA variants within this sample encode the same CDR3. This sequence joins TRDV2 and TRDJ1; D gene unclear. Here the J gene was assigned by germline matching of the DNA, as TCRdb has none. The CDR3 is made up of 13 amino acids. Germline V CDR1 and CDR2: GEAIGNYY, EKD. The V and J ends lost 0 bases and 2 bases respectively, with 6 bases between them. The CDR3 reads CACDTGYTDKLIF. In nucleotides, the CDR3 is TGTGCCTGTGACACCGGGTATACCGATAAACTCATCTTT.

To note about this clone: TCRdb records a much larger clone's protein for this DNA, with a difference at residue 16 that likely arises from a read error; the protein given is the translation of the DNA. V is TRDV2 and J is TRDJ1; 8 positions agree with TRDD3. Since TCRdb gives no J gene, matching the DNA to germline was used here to assign it. The CDR3 sequence is 19 residues long. Germline CDR1 and CDR2: GEAIGNYY and EKD. The CDR3 sequence: CACDTKELGASPYTDRLIF. Written as DNA, the CDR3 is TGTGCCTGTGACACAAAGGAACTGGGGGCCAGCCCGTACACCGATAGACTCATCTTT.

Regarding this clone: The likely explanation is a read error, given a far larger clone one base away. This same CDR3 is encoded by further DNA sequences in the sample. J is TRDJ1 and V is TRDV1; 9 positions agree with TRDD3. The CDR3 length is 25 residues. Germline lookup yields CDR1 TSWWSYY and CDR2 QGS. The V segment lost 3 bases and the J segment 0 bases; nucleotides outside the gene matches: 32. The CDR3 nucleotides are TGTGCTCTTGGGGAGCTCTATCCTACGTTTTACCCCCCGGGGGATACTCCAAAATACACCGATAAACTCATCTTT. It codes for CALGELYPTFYPPGDTPKYTDKLIF.

This clone has just a few counts. A far bigger clonotype differs at one base, so this is likely a read error. Other DNA sequences from this sample encode an identical CDR3 as well. J is TRDJ1 and V is TRDV2, with TRDD3 identical over 9 bases. No J gene was available from TCRdb, and it was assigned here by a germline match of the DNA. The CDR3 runs to 18 residues. J lost 5 bases, V lost 0 bases, and 15 bases had no gene match. The germline V gene has CDR1 GEAIGNYY and CDR2 EKD. CDR3 loop: CACDTVTGGHRLTDKLIF. CDR3 nucleotides: TGTGCCTGTGACACCGTTACTGGGGGACATCGACTCACTGATAAACTCATCTTT.

This clone came up many times. The sample has other DNA sequences that encode this CDR3 too. V and J are TRDV1 and TRDJ1; either TRDD2 or TRDD3 may supply D (5 bases each). V dropped 3 bases and J dropped 8 bases, with 37 bases sitting between them. The germline CDR1 and CDR2 sequences are TSWWSYY and QGS. The length of the CDR3 is 21 residues. CDR3 DNA sequence: TGTGCTCTTGGGGAGCTTAAAACACCCCTCCTAGCCCCTCCTGGGCGCCTAAAACTCATCTTT. Its protein product is CALGELKTPLLAPPGRLKLIF.

This clone is categorized as medium-sized (0.01 to 0.1%). Other DNA variants within this sample encode the same CDR3. Here the CDR3 reads CACDTLGDTDDKLIF. CDR3 DNA sequence: TGTGCCTGTGACACTCTGGGGGATACGGACGATAAACTCATCTTT. The rearrangement joins TRDV2 to TRDJ1; 12 bases agree with TRDD3. The V gene end was trimmed by 1 base and the J gene end by 4 bases; junction bases not matched to a gene: 3. Germline-derived CDR1 and CDR2 are GEAIGNYY and EKD. The CDR3 consists of 15 residues.

Of note for this clone: TCRdb's protein, taken from a much larger clone, differs from this DNA's translation at residue 9, likely owing to a read error; the protein displayed comes from the DNA. The V and J genes are TRDV1 and TRDJ2; either TRDD2 or TRDD3 may supply D (5 bases each). The J gene was not available in TCRdb and was assigned here by matching the DNA to germline segments. The V end lost 2 bases, the J end lost 12 bases, and 52 bases lay between the germline ends. The length of the CDR3 is 26 residues. Germline CDR1 TSWWSYY, CDR2 QGS. The chain's CDR3 is CALGEKPAGGAYRRWFGIRDSRELFF. CDR3 DNA sequence: TGTGCTCTTGGGGAAAAGCCCGCCGGCGGGGCCTACCGACGATGGTTCGGGATCCGGGACAGTAGGGAACTCTTCTTT.

A note on this clone: This probably arose from a read error, given a far larger clone one base away. The same CDR3 arises from other DNA sequences in this sample as well. J is TRDJ1 and V is TRDV2, with TRDD3 matching 10 bases. No J gene was available from TCRdb, and it was assigned here by a germline match of the DNA. CDR1 is GEAIGNYY and CDR2 is EKD in the germline V gene. The CDR3 has 18 residues. The V segment lost 4 bases and the J segment 2 bases; nucleotides outside the gene matches: 15. CDR3 bases: TGTGCCTGTGATCTAATTACCGGGGGATACGCGGGGACCGATAAACTCATCTTT. Amino acid sequence: CACDLITGGYAGTDKLIF.

In the case of this clone: This likely reflects a read error, since a far larger clone is one base away. This CDR3 is also generated by other DNA sequences in the sample. The V and J genes are TRDV1 and TRDJ2; D might be TRDD2 or TRDD3, each matching 5 bases. The J gene is not listed in TCRdb, so it was assigned here from a DNA match to germline. Germline V CDR1 and CDR2: TSWWSYY, QGS. The CDR3 loop spans 20 amino acids. CDR3 nucleotide sequence: TGTGCTCTTGGGGAACCTCTCCTAAGTGGGATTTACGATGAGACAGCGCAACTCTTCTTT. This encodes CALGEPLLSGIYDETAQLFF.

Only a few counts were recorded for this clone. A far larger clone lies a single base away; this is likely a read error. Other DNA sequences in the same sample also yield this CDR3. The V call is TRDV1, the J call TRDJ4; 12 nucleotides align to TRDD3. This CDR3 comprises 22 residues. Germline assignment: CDR1 TSWWSYY and CDR2 QGS. CDR3 in amino acids: CALGELPPLKSTGGYRARPLIF. CDR3 DNA sequence: TGTGCTCTTGGGGAGCTTCCCCCTCTAAAGAGTACTGGGGGATACAGAGCCAGGCCCCTGATCTTT.

This clone turned up a few times. The protein held in TCRdb is that of a much larger clone and does not match this DNA's translation at residue 9, likely because of a read error; the protein shown is translated from the DNA. The V and J genes are TRDV1 and TRDJ1; D remains ambiguous. TCRdb lists no J gene, so it was determined here by aligning the DNA to germline. V lost 0 bases and J lost 8, with 16 bases in between. This CDR3 has 15 residues. Germline CDR1 TSWWSYY, CDR2 QGS. The CDR3: CALGELLVAQGKLIF. CDR3 nucleotide sequence: TGTGCTCTTGGGGAACTCCTAGTAGCCCAGGGAAAACTCATCTTT.

Regarding this clone: TCRdb's entry gives the protein of a much larger clone, which mismatches this DNA's translation at residue 15, likely from a read error; the protein reported here is translated from the DNA. The chain links TRDV2 to TRDJ1; 9 bases match TRDD3. V lost 3 bases to trimming and J lost 3 bases; unmatched junction nucleotides: 22. This CDR3 contains 20 residues. CDR1 and CDR2 (germline): GEAIGNYY, EKD. The CDR3 reads CACDRSGHTGGPFDADKLIF. The CDR3 region has the DNA TGTGCCTGTGACCGTTCCGGCCATACTGGGGGACCATTTGACGCCGATAAACTCATCTTT.

The sample holds a few counts of this clone. TCRdb lists the protein of a much larger clone for this DNA, which differs at residue 10, so this is likely a read error; the protein given here is translated from the DNA itself. The V gene call is TRDV2, and the J gene call is absent. There are 12 residues in the CDR3. CDR1 is GEAIGNYY and CDR2 is EKD in the germline V gene. CDR3 sequence: CACRTGARRAIF. DNA for the CDR3: TGTGCCTGTCGGACTGGGGCCCGTCGGGCCATCTTT.